This T cell receptor (beta chain) was observed in a study of blood T cell repertoires in COVID-19. Turning to the study itself: Donors in the United States, Italy and Spain gave samples during acute or convalescent COVID-19.

Germline-derived CDR1 and CDR2 are SGHAT and FQNNGV. The CDR3 runs 14 residues. J was trimmed by 4 bases and V by 5 bases; bases with no gene match: 5. In its sample, this clone was seen once. Libraries were prepared by immunoSEQ multiplex PCR; TCRdb keeps only in-frame clonotypes and omits some of them. This repertoire shows approximately 250,000 clones, about 88% found once; its top ten account for over 4%. This clonotype originated in a young man with acute COVID-19. The chain links TRBV11-2 to TRBJ2-7; 10 nucleotides match TRBD1. Sequenced: PBMCs or T cells enriched from blood (not recorded which). CDR3 coding DNA: TGTGCCAGCAGCCCACGACAGGGGGCTTACGAGCAGTACGTC. This codes for CASSPRQGAYEQYV.